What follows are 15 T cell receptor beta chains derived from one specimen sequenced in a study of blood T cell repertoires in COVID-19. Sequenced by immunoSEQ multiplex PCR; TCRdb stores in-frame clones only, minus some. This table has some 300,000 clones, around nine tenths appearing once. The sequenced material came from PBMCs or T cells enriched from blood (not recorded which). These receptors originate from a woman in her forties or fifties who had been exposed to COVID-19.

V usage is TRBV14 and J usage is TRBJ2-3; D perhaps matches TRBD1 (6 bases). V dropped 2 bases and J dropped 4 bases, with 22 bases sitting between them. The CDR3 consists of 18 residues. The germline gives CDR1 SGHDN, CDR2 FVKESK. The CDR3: CASSQKNLQGDAADTQYF. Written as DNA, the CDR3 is TGTGCCAGCAGCCAAAAAAACCTACAGGGTGACGCGGCAGATACGCAGTATTTT. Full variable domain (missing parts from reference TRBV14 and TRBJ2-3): EAGVTQFPSHSVIEKGQTVTLRCDPISGHDNLYWYRRVMGKEIKFLLHFVKESKQDESGMPNNRFLAERTGGTYSTLKVQPAELEDSGVYFCASSQKNLQGDAADTQYFGPGTRLTVL.

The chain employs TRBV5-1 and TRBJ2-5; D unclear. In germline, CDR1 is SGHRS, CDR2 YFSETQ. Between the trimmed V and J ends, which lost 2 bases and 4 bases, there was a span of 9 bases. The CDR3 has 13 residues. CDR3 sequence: CASSFGSRETQYF. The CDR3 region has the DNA TGCGCCAGCAGCTTCGGGTCTCGAGAGACCCAGTACTTC.

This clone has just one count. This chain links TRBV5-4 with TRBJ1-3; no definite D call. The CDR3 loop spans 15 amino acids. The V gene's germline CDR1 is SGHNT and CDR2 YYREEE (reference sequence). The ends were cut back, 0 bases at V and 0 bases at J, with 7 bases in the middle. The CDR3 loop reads CASSLAPSSGNTIYF. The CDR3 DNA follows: TGTGCCAGCAGCTTGGCCCCCTCCTCTGGAAACACCATATATTTT. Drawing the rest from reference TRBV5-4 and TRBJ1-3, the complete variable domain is ETGVTQSPTHLIKTRGQQVTLRCSSQSGHNTVSWYQQALGQGPQFIFQYYREEENGRGNFPPRFSGLQFPNYSSELNVNALELDDSALYLCASSLAPSSGNTIYFGEGSWLTVV.

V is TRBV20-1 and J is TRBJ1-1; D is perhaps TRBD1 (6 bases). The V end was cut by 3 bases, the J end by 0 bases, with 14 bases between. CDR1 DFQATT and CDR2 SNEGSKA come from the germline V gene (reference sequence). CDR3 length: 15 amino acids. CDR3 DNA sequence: TGCAGTGCTAGTCCAGGGGAGCCGATGAACACTGAAGCTTTCTTT. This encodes CSASPGEPMNTEAFF.

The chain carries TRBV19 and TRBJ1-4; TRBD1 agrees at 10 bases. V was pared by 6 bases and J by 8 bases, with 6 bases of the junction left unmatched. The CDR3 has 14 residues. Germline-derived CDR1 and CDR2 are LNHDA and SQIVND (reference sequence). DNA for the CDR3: TGTGCCAGTAGGAGACAGGGGGCCTGGGAAAAACTGTTTTTT. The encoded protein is CASRRQGAWEKLFF.

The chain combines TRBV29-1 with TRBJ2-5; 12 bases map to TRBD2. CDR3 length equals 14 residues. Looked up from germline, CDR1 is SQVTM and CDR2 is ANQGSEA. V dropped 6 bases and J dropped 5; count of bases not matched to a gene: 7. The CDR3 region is CSVETSGGGETQYF. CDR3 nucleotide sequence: TGCAGCGTCGAGACTAGCGGGGGTGGGGAGACCCAGTACTTC.

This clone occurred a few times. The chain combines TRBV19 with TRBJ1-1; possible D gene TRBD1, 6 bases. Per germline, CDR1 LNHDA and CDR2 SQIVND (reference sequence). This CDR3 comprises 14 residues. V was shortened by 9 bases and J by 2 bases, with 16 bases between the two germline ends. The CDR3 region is CASREGRGNTEAFF. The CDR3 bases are TGTGCCAGCCGGGAGGGCAGGGGAAACACTGAAGCTTTCTTT.

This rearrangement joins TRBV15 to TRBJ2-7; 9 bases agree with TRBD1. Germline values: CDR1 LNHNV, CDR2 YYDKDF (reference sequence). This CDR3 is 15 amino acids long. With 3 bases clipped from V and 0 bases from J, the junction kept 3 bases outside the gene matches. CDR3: CATSSGGQGSYEQYF. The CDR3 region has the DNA TGTGCCACCAGCAGTGGGGGACAGGGCTCCTACGAGCAGTACTTC.

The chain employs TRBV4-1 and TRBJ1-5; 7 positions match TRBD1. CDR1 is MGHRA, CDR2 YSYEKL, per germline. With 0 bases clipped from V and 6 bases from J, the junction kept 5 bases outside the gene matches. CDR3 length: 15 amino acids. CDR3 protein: CASSQEQTGVQPQHF. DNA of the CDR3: TGCGCCAGCAGCCAAGAACAAACAGGGGTTCAGCCCCAGCATTTT.

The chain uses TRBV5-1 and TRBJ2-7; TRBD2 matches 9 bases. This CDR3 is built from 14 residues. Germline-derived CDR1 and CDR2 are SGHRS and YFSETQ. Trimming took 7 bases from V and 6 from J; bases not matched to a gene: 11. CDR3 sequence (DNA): TGCGCCAGCCGGAGAGCGGGGGGTACCTCCGAGCAGTACTTC. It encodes CASRRAGGTSEQYF.

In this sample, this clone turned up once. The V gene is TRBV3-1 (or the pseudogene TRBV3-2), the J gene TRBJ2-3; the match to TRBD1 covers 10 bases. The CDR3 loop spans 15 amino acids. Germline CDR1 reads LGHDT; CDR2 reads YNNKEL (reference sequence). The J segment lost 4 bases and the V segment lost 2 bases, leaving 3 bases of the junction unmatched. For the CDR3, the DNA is TGTGCCAGCAGCCAACCCGGACAGGGGGCAGATACGCAGTATTTT. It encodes CASSQPGQGADTQYF.

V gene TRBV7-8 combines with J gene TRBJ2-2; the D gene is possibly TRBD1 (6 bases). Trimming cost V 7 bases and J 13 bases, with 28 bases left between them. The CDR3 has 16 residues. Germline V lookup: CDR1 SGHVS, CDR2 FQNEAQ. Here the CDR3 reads CASTSPTGTPLLRLFF. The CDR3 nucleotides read TGTGCCAGCACCTCTCCGACCGGGACACCCCTGTTGCGGCTGTTTTTT.

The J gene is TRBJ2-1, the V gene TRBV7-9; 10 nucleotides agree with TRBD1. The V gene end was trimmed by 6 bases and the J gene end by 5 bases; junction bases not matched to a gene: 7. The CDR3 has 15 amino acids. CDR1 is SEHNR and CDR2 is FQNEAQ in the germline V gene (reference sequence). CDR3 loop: CASRSRDRGHNEQFF. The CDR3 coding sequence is TGTGCCAGCAGATCCCGGGACAGGGGCCACAATGAGCAGTTCTTC.

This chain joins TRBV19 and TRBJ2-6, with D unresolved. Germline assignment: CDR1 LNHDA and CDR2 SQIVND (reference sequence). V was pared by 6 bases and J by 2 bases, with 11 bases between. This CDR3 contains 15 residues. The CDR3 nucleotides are TGTGCCAGTAGGGGCCTAACGGCTGGGGCCAACGTCCTGACTTTC. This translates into CASRGLTAGANVLTF.

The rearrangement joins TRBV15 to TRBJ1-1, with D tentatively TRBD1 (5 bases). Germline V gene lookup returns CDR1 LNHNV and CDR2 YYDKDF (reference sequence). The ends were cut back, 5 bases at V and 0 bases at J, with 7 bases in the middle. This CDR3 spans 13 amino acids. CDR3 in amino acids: CATSGHMNTEAFF. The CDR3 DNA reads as TGTGCCACCAGCGGACACATGAACACTGAAGCTTTCTTT. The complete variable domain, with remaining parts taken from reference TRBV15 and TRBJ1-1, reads DAMVIQNPRYQVTQFGKPVTLSCSQTLNHNVMYWYQQKSSQAPKLLFHYYDKDFNNEADTPDNFQSRRPNTSFCFLDIRSPGLGDTAMYLCATSGHMNTEAFFGQGTRLTVV.